A single sample is the source of the 15 T cell receptor beta chains below, sequenced in a study of blood T cell repertoires in COVID-19. Assay used: immunoSEQ multiplex PCR; TCRdb lists only in-frame clones, some missing. The profile shows 120,000 or so clones, about four fifths of them singletons. Source material: peripheral blood. The receptors were gathered from a man aged 55 to 70 with acute or convalescent COVID-19.

CDR3 region: CASSLLGQARIYGYTF. The CDR3, as DNA: TGTGCCAGCAGTCTCCTCGGACAGGCCCGTATTTATGGCTACACCTTC. V gene TRBV28 combines with J gene TRBJ1-2; 7 nucleotides match TRBD1. CDR3 size: 16 residues. The germline V gene has CDR1 MDHEN and CDR2 SYDVKM. V was clipped by 5 bases and J by 5 bases; unmatched bases: 14.

As concerns this clone: The junction does not match germline at one end; this may be a read error. CDR3 in amino acids: CAWRMTATNSPLHF. CDR3 coding DNA: TGTGCCTGGAGGATGACAGCAACTAATTCACCTCTCCACTTT. V usage is TRBV30 and J usage is TRBJ1-6; possibly TRBD1 for D (5 bases). The CDR3 has 14 amino acids. Germline lookup yields CDR1 GTSNPN and CDR2 SVGIG (reference sequence). The whole variable domain, remainder taken from reference TRBV30 and TRBJ1-6, is SQTIHQWPATLVQPVGSPLSLECTVEGTSNPNLYWYRQAAGRGLQLLFYSVGIGQISSEVPQNLSASRPQDRQFILSSKKLLLSDSGFYLCAWRMTATNSPLHFGNGTRLTVT.

This chain joins TRBV10-2 and TRBJ1-2; D is undetermined. The V and J ends lost 10 bases and 6 bases respectively, with 15 bases between them. This CDR3 spans 12 amino acids. Germline assignment: CDR1 WSHSY and CDR2 SAAADI. Here the CDR3 reads CATGWARDGYTF. DNA for the CDR3: TGCGCCACGGGGTGGGCGCGGGATGGCTACACCTTC.

This chain connects TRBV12-3 or TRBV12-4 to TRBJ2-7; 9 bases match TRBD2. There are 13 residues in the CDR3. Trimming at V came to 10 bases and at J to 2 bases, leaving 6 bases not matched to a gene. The CDR3: CATRAGGTYEQYF. The CDR3 nucleotides read TGTGCCACAAGGGCGGGAGGGACCTACGAGCAGTACTTC.

This clone has only one observation. This chain links TRBV7-9 with TRBJ2-3, with 12 bases fitting TRBD2. Germline CDR1 is SEHNR and CDR2 is FQNEAQ (reference sequence). The CDR3 is 16 residues long. V shed 6 bases, J shed 0 bases, and the junction held 4 bases outside the gene matches. CDR3 in DNA: TGTGCCAGCAGGGACGGACTAGCGGGGAGCACAGATACGCAGTATTTT. It yields the protein CASRDGLAGSTDTQYF. The full variable domain, rest sourced from reference TRBV7-9 and TRBJ2-3, is DTGVSQNPRHKITKRGQNVTFRCDPISEHNRLYWYRQTLGQGPEFLTYFQNEAQLEKSRLLSDRFSAERPKGSFSTLEIQRTEQGDSAMYLCASRDGLAGSTDTQYFGPGTRLTVL.

J is TRBJ2-2 and V is TRBV29-1; weak D call: TRBD1 (5 bases). Germline values: CDR1 SQVTM, CDR2 ANQGSEA. Trimming pared 4 bases from V and 0 bases from J, leaving 6 bases between. The CDR3 spans 13 residues. CDR3 sequence: CSVGTTNTGELFF. The CDR3 coding sequence is TGCAGCGTTGGGACAACGAACACCGGGGAGCTGTTTTTT.

The rearrangement links TRBV4-1 to TRBJ1-2; D is possibly TRBD1 (5 bases). CDR3 length: 17 residues. Germline CDR1 MGHRA, CDR2 YSYEKL. Trimming removed 0 bases at V and 7 bases at J, with 21 bases between. CDR3 loop: CASSQDSSRQSFSGYTF. The DNA of the CDR3 is TGCGCCAGCAGCCAAGATTCTTCCCGACAGTCGTTTAGTGGCTACACCTTC.

This clone came up once. The rearrangement links TRBV5-1 to TRBJ2-1; 14 nucleotides agree with TRBD2. The junction had 8 bases not matched to a gene; V was cut back by 0 bases and J by 9 bases. This CDR3 has 17 amino acids. CDR1 and CDR2 (germline): SGHRS, YFSETQ. CDR3 loop: CASSLEGLAGDPAEQFF. For the CDR3, the DNA is TGCGCCAGCAGCTTGGAGGGACTAGCGGGGGATCCCGCTGAGCAGTTCTTC.

The chain recombines TRBV28 with TRBJ2-7; 15 bases agree with TRBD2. J lost 7 bases, V lost 6 bases, and 1 base had no gene match. This CDR3 spans 13 amino acids. Germline CDR1 and CDR2: MDHEN and SYDVKM. The CDR3 here is CASRGTSGGEQYF. The CDR3 DNA is TGTGCCAGCAGGGGGACTAGCGGGGGGGAGCAGTACTTC. Combining the CDR3 with reference TRBV28 and TRBJ2-7 gives the whole variable domain DVKVTQSSRYLVKRTGEKVFLECVQDMDHENMFWYRQDPGLGLRLIYFSYDVKMKEKGDIPEGYSVSREKKERFSLILESASTNQTSMYLCASRGTSGGEQYFGPGTRLTVT.

This sequence joins TRBV28 and TRBJ2-7, with 7 positions matching TRBD1. V trimming: 7 bases; J trimming: 6 bases; junction bases outside the gene matches: 6. This CDR3 is built from 12 residues. In germline, CDR1 is MDHEN, CDR2 SYDVKM. In DNA form, the CDR3 reads TGTGCCAGCACACAGGGGAGTGGCGAGCAGTACTTC. Amino acids: CASTQGSGEQYF.

This chain links TRBV27 with TRBJ2-5; 14 bases map to TRBD2. V trimming: 2 bases; J trimming: 6 bases; junction bases outside the gene matches: 5. CDR3 length: 16 amino acids. Germline CDR1 is MNHEY and CDR2 is SMNVEV (reference sequence). This CDR3 reads CASSLGTSGRGKTQYF. The CDR3 DNA reads TGTGCCAGCAGTTTAGGGACTAGCGGGAGAGGGAAGACCCAGTACTTC.

This rearrangement joins TRBV2 to TRBJ1-3, with 8 bases fitting TRBD1. The V and J ends lost 4 bases and 1 base, in that order; junction bases with no gene match: 0. Germline-derived CDR1 and CDR2 are SNHLY and FYNNEI. The CDR3 consists of 14 residues. The CDR3, as DNA: TGTGCCAGCAGTGGACAGGGGTCTGGAAACACCATATATTTT. Its translation: CASSGQGSGNTIYF.

The chain uses TRBV2 and TRBJ2-1, with TRBD1 matching over 11 bases. Germline CDR1 reads SNHLY; CDR2 reads FYNNEI. This CDR3 comprises 14 residues. Germline trimming cut 2 bases from V and 10 bases from J; bases unmatched to any gene: 4. The CDR3: CASSEYGTGGEQFF. The CDR3 bases are TGTGCCAGCAGTGAATACGGGACAGGGGGAGAGCAGTTCTTC.

The CDR3 spells CASSLSGAYQPQHF. The CDR3 region has the DNA TGTGCCAGCAGTCTCTCAGGGGCGTATCAGCCCCAGCATTTT. The chain combines TRBV11-2 with TRBJ1-5; D is perhaps TRBD1 (6 bases). The CDR3 has 14 amino acids. Germline V lookup: CDR1 SGHAT, CDR2 FQNNGV. Deletions cut 6 bases from V and 5 bases from J, with 14 bases between.

The rearrangement joins TRBV24-1 to TRBJ2-3, with D possibly matching TRBD1 (5 bases). CDR1 is KGHDR, CDR2 SFDVKD, per germline. Trimming took 4 bases from V and 0 from J, leaving 13 bases between them. CDR3 length equals 16 residues. CDR3 in amino acids: CATSEVGLASTDTQYF. CDR3 nucleotides: TGTGCCACCAGTGAGGTGGGGCTTGCCAGCACAGATACGCAGTATTTT.